What follows is one TCR beta chain and its context. Antigen: not known. This table comes from immunoSEQ multiplex PCR, and its TCRdb copy is limited to in-frame clones, with some not included. The profile covers tens of thousands of clones, with roughly 88% appearing a single time and about 1.5% taken by the ten largest. The data were taken from a study of a mutant IDH1 vaccine in newly diagnosed glioma. At the level of the study: Treated patients, approximately 62% male and roughly 40% female, averaged about 40 years of age.

Time point described: week 5, during vaccination. Doses of 300 ug of mutant IDH1 20-mer peptide were given with topical imiquimod. Trimming took off 3 bases at V and 7 bases at J, with 19 bases between the two ends. The CDR3 has 16 amino acids. Per germline, CDR1 ENHRY and CDR2 SYGVKD. The V gene is TRBV10-3, the J gene TRBJ2-1, with D hard to call. This receptor was identified in a man aged 35 to 55 with glioma. The sequencing used PBMCs, collected from a glioma patient whose treatment included an IDH1 peptide vaccine. CDR3 sequence (DNA): TGTGCCATCAGTGACCCTACACAAAGAATGGCTAATGAGCAGTTCTTC. This sequence encodes CAISDPTQRMANEQFF.